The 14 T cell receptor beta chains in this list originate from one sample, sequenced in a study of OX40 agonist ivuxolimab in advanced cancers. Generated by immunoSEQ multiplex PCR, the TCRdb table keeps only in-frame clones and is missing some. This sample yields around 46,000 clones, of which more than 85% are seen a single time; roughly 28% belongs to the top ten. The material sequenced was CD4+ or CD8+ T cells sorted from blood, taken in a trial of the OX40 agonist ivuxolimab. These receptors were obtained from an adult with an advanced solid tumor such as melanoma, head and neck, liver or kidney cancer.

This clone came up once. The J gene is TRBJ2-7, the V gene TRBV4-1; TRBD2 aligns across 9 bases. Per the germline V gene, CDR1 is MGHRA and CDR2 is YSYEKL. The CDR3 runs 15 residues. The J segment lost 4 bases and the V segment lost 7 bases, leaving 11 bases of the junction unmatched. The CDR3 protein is CASTLSAGGGYEQYF. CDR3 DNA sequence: TGCGCCAGCACCCTTTCAGCGGGAGGAGGGTACGAGCAGTACTTC.

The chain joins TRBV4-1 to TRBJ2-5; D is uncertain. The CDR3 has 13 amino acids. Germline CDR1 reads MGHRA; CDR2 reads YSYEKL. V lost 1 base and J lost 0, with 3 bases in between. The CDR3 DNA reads TGCGCCAGCAGCCAAGTTAACCAAGAGACCCAGTACTTC. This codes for CASSQVNQETQYF.

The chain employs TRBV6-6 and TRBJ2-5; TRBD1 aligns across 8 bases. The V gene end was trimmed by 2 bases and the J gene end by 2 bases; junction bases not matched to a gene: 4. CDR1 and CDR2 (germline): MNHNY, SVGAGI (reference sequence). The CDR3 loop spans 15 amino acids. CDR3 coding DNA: TGTGCCAGCAGTTACGGGGACAGGAGGCAAGAGACCCAGTACTTC. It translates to CASSYGDRRQETQYF.

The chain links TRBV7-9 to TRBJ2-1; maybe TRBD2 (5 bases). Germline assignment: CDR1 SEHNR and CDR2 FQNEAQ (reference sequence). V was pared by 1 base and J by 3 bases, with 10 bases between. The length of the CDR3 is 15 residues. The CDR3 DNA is TGTGCCAGCAGCTTAGTCCCTAGCCACTACAATGAGCAGTTCTTC. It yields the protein CASSLVPSHYNEQFF.

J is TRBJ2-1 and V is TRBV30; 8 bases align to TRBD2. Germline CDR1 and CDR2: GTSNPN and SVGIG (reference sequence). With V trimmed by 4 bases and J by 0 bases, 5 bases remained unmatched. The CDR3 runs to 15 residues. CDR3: CAWIPSGSSYNEQFF. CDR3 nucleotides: TGTGCCTGGATTCCCAGCGGGAGCTCCTACAATGAGCAGTTCTTC.

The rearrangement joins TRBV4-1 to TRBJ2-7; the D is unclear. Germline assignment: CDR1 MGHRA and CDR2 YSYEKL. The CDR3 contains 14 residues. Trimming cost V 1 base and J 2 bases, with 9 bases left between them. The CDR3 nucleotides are TGCGCCAGCAGCCAAGCCCCAGGCACCTACGAGCAGTACTTC. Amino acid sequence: CASSQAPGTYEQYF.

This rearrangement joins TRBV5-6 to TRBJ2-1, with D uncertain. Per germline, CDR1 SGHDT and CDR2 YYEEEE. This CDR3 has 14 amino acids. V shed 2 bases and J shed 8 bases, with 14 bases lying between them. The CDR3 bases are TGTGCCAGCAGCTTTGGTAGCCCGAGCGATGAGCAGTTCTTC. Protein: CASSFGSPSDEQFF.

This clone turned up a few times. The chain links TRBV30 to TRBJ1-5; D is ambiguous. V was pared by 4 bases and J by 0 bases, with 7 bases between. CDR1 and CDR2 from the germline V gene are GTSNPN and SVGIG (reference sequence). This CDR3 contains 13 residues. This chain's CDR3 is CAWTGDSNQPQHF. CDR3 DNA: TGTGCCTGGACCGGTGATAGCAATCAGCCCCAGCATTTT.

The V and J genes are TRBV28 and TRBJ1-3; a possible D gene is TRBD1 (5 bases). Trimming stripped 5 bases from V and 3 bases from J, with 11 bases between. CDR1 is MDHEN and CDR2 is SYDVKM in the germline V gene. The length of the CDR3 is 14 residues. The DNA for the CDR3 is TGTGCCAGCAGTATCCAGGGTCTTGGAAACACCATATATTTT. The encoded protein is CASSIQGLGNTIYF.

Here the CDR3 DNA reads TGTGCCAGCAGTTTATCGGCCAGCGGAAGGGGGCTTGGAAACACCATATATTTT. It encodes CASSLSASGRGLGNTIYF. The rearrangement joins TRBV27 to TRBJ1-3; 7 bases fit TRBD1. CDR1 and CDR2 from the germline V gene are MNHEY and SMNVEV (reference sequence). J gave up 3 bases and V 0 bases, and 11 bases lay outside the gene matches. This CDR3 is 18 amino acids long.

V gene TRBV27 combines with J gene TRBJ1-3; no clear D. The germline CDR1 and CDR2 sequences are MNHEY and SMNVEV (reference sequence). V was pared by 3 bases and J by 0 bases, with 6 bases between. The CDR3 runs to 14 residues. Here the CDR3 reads CASSLGGSGNTIYF. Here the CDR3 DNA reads TGTGCCAGCAGTTTGGGTGGCTCTGGAAACACCATATATTTT.

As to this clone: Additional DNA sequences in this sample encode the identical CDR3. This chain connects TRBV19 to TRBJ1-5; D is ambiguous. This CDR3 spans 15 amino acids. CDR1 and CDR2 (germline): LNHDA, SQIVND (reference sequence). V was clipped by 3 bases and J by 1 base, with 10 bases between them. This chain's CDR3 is CASSIGTRSNQPQHF. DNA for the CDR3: TGTGCCAGTAGTATTGGAACAAGGAGCAATCAGCCCCAGCATTTT. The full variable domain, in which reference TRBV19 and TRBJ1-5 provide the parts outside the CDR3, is DGGITQSPKYLFRKEGQNVTLSCEQNLNHDAMYWYRQDPGQGLRLIYYSQIVNDFQKGDIAEGYSVSREKKESFPLTVTSAQKNPTAFYLCASSIGTRSNQPQHFGDGTRLSIL.

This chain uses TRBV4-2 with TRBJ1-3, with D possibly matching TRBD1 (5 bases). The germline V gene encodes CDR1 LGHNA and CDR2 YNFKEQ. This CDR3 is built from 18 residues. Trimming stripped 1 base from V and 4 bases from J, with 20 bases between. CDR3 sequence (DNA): TGTGCCAGCAGCCAAGTTCGGCCCGTGCAGGGTACAGGAAACACCATATATTTT. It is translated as CASSQVRPVQGTGNTIYF.

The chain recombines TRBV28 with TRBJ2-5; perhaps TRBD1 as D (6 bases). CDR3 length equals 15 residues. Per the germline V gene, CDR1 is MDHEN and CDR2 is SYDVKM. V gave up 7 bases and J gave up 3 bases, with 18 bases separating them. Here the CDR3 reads CASTEVTGREETQYF. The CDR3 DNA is TGTGCCAGCACCGAGGTCACAGGGAGAGAAGAGACCCAGTACTTC.